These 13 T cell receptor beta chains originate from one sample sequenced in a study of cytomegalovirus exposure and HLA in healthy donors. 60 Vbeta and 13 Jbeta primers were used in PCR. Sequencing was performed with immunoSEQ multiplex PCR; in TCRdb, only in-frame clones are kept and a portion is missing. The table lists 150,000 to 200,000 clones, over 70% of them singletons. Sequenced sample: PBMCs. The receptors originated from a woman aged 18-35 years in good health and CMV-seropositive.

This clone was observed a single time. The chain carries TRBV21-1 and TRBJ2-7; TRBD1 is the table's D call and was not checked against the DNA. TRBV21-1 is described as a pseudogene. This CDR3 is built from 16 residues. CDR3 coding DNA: TGTGCCAGCAGCTCAGTACAGGGGGCGCCTCAGATCGAGCAGTACGTC. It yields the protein CASSSVQGAPQIEQYV.

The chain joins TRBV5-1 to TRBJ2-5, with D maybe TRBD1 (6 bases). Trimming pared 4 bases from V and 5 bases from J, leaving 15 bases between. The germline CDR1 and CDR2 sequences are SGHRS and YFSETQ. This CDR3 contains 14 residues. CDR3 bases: TGCGCCAGCAGCCCGAGACAGGTCAGGGAGACCCAGTACTTC. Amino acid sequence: CASSPRQVRETQYF. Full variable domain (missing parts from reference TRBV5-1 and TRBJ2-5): KAGVTQTPRYLIKTRGQQVTLSCSPISGHRSVSWYQQTPGQGLQFLFEYFSETQRNKGNFPGRFSGRQFSNSRSEMNVSTLELGDSALYLCASSPRQVRETQYFGPGTRLLVL.

The CDR3 DNA reads TGTGCCAGCAGCTTTGAGTTGTCAGATACGCAGTATTTT. It translates to CASSFELSDTQYF. V gene TRBV7-2 combines with J gene TRBJ2-3; unclear D gene. The V gene's germline CDR1 is SGHTA and CDR2 FQGNSA. This CDR3 contains 13 residues. Trimming cost V 3 bases and J 4 bases, with 8 bases left between them.

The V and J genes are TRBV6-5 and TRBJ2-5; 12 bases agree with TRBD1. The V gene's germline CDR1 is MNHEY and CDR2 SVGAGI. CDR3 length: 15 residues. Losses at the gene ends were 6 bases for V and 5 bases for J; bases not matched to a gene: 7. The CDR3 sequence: CASRSGTGGRETQYF. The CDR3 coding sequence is TGTGCCAGCAGATCCGGGACAGGGGGCAGGGAGACCCAGTACTTC.

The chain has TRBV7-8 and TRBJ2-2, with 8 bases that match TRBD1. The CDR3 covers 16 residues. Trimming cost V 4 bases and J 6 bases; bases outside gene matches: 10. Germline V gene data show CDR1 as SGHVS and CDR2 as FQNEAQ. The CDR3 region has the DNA TGTGCCAGCAGCTCTCTCCCGGGACAGGTATCCGGGGAGCTGTTTTTT. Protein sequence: CASSSLPGQVSGELFF.

Here the CDR3 reads CASSFRGKGGYTF. The CDR3 DNA is TGTGCCAGCAGTTTTCGGGGTAAGGGTGGCTACACCTTC. V gene TRBV28 combines with J gene TRBJ1-2; D call uncertain. Deletions cut 3 bases from V and 7 bases from J, with 12 bases between. This CDR3 spans 13 amino acids. The germline V gene has CDR1 MDHEN and CDR2 SYDVKM.

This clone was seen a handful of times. The CDR3 region has the DNA TGTGCCAGCAGTGACTCTGCTAGCGGGGGATCAGATACGCAGTATTTT. Translating gives CASSDSASGGSDTQYF. This chain connects TRBV6-4 to TRBJ2-3; 10 bases map to TRBD2. The V and J ends lost 0 bases and 4 bases, in that order; junction bases with no gene match: 4. The germline CDR1 and CDR2 sequences are MRHNA and SNTAGT. This CDR3 region has 16 residues.

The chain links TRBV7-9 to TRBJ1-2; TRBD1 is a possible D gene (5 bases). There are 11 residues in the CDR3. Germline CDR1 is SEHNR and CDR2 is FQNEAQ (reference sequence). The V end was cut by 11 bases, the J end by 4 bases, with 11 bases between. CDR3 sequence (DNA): TGTGCCGCAGGGTTGGGCTATGGCTACACCTTC. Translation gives CAAGLGYGYTF.

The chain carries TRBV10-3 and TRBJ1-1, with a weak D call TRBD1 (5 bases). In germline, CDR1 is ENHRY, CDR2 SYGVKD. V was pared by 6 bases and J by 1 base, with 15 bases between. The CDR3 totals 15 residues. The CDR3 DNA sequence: TGTGCCATCAGGAGATCGACAGCCTCGAACACTGAAGCTTTCTTT. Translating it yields CAIRRSTASNTEAFF.

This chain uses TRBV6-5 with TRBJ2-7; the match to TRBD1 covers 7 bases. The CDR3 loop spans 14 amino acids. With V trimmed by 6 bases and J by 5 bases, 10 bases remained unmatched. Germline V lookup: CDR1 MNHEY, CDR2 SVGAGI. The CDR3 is CASSPDRERDEQYF. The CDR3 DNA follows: TGTGCCAGCAGCCCAGACAGGGAAAGGGACGAGCAGTACTTC.

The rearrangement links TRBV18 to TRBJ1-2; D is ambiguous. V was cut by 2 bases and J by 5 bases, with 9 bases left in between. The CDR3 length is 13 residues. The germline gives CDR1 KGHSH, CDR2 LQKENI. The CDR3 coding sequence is TGTGCCAGCTCACCAGCGGGAGGTTATGGCTACACCTTC. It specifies CASSPAGGYGYTF.

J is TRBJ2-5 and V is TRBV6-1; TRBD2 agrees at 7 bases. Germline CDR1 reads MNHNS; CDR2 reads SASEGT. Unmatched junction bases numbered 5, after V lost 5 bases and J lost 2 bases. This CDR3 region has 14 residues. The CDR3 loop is CASSPRTSQETQYF. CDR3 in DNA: TGTGCCAGCAGTCCCCGGACTAGTCAAGAGACCCAGTACTTC.

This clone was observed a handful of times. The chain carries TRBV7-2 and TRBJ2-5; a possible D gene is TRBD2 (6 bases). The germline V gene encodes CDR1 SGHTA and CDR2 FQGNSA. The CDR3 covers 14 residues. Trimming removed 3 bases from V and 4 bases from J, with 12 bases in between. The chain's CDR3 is CASSFQTSRETQYF. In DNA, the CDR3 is TGTGCCAGCAGCTTCCAGACTAGTCGAGAGACCCAGTACTTC. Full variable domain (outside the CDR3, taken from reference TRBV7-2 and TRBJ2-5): GAGVSQSPSNKVTEKGKDVELRCDPISGHTALYWYRQSLGQGLEFLIYFQGNSAPDKSGLPSDRFSAERTGGSVSTLTIQRTQQEDSAVYLCASSFQTSRETQYFGPGTRLLVL.